One and the same sample provided the 31 T cell receptor beta chains below, sequenced in a study of blood T cell repertoires in COVID-19. Clones were read by immunoSEQ multiplex PCR, and TCRdb kept only the in-frame ones, dropping some. The table includes 56,000 or so clones, 80% to 85% detected once. Sequencing was performed on peripheral blood. These receptors were collected from a woman aged 80 or over with acute or convalescent COVID-19.

The CDR3 is CASRDKGYTEAFF. In DNA, the CDR3 is TGTGCCAGCAGAGATAAGGGGTACACTGAAGCTTTCTTT. The chain has TRBV6-5 and TRBJ1-1; D perhaps matches TRBD1 (5 bases). Per the germline V gene, CDR1 is MNHEY and CDR2 is SVGAGI. V dropped 6 bases and J dropped 3 bases, with 11 bases sitting between them. This CDR3 region has 13 residues.

The chain combines TRBV30 with TRBJ1-5, with TRBD1 identical over 7 bases. The V segment lost 2 bases and the J segment 7 bases; nucleotides outside the gene matches: 14. CDR1 GTSNPN and CDR2 SVGIG come from the germline V gene (reference sequence). The CDR3 length is 16 residues. CDR3 sequence (DNA): TGTGCCTGGAGTCCACAGGGGCTCCGGAGATGGCAGCCCCAGCATTTT. It yields the protein CAWSPQGLRRWQPQHF. The full variable domain, its missing parts supplied by reference TRBV30 and TRBJ1-5, is SQTIHQWPATLVQPVGSPLSLECTVEGTSNPNLYWYRQAAGRGLQLLFYSVGIGQISSEVPQNLSASRPQDRQFILSSKKLLLSDSGFYLCAWSPQGLRRWQPQHFGDGTRLSIL.

This clone showed up just a few times. The chain is built from TRBV19 and TRBJ2-3, with TRBD1 identical over 10 bases. In germline, CDR1 is LNHDA, CDR2 SQIVND (reference sequence). The CDR3 is made up of 16 amino acids. With V trimmed by 6 bases and J by 5 bases, 11 bases remained unmatched. DNA of the CDR3: TGTGCCAGTAGGCGTGCCGGGACAGGGGCGGTAGATACGCAGTATTTT. It specifies CASRRAGTGAVDTQYF.

The rearrangement uses TRBV5-4 and TRBJ1-5, with D perhaps TRBD1 (6 bases). V lost 1 base, J lost 2 bases, and 10 bases lay in between. The CDR3 is 15 amino acids. Per the germline V gene, CDR1 is SGHNT and CDR2 is YYREEE (reference sequence). The CDR3 DNA reads TGTGCCAGCAGCTTGTTTGAGGGGGGCAATCAGCCCCAGCATTTT. This sequence encodes CASSLFEGGNQPQHF.

The rearrangement joins TRBV15 to TRBJ1-2, with TRBD1 matching over 7 bases. V gave up 5 bases and J gave up 5 bases; unmatched junction bases: 8. The CDR3 spans 14 residues. Germline values: CDR1 LNHNV, CDR2 YYDKDF (reference sequence). The CDR3 region is CATSYPGTVYGYTF. The CDR3 coding sequence is TGTGCCACCAGCTACCCCGGGACAGTGTATGGCTACACCTTC.

The rearrangement links TRBV5-5 to TRBJ2-3; TRBD1 agrees at 10 bases. V was clipped by 4 bases and J by 5 bases; unmatched bases: 7. The CDR3 is 15 residues long. Germline V lookup: CDR1 SGHKS, CDR2 YYEKEE (reference sequence). The CDR3 nucleotides read TGTGCCAGCAGCGGAGGGACAGGGGCGGGAGATACGCAGTATTTT. Amino acid sequence: CASSGGTGAGDTQYF.

The chain couples TRBV19 to TRBJ2-1, with 8 bases lining up with TRBD2. Germline assignment: CDR1 LNHDA and CDR2 SQIVND (reference sequence). V was clipped by 9 bases and J by 4 bases; unmatched bases: 14. The CDR3 extends over 16 amino acids. CDR3 DNA: TGTGCCAGAAAACGGAGCGGGGGAACCTATTACAATGAGCAGTTCTTC. The encoded protein is CARKRSGGTYYNEQFF.

The V and J genes are TRBV4-1 and TRBJ2-4; 8 nucleotides agree with TRBD1. V dropped 5 bases and J dropped 3; count of bases not matched to a gene: 18. Germline V CDR1 and CDR2: MGHRA, YSYEKL. The CDR3 runs to 19 residues. This CDR3 reads CASSYQASGQGAGKNIQYF. In nucleotides, the CDR3 is TGCGCCAGCAGCTACCAAGCGTCCGGTCAGGGGGCGGGCAAAAACATTCAGTACTTC.

The CDR3 spells CASSTAQGYEQYF. The CDR3 DNA follows: TGTGCCAGCAGCACCGCTCAGGGGTACGAGCAGTACTTC. The chain joins TRBV7-2 to TRBJ2-7; D may be TRBD1 (6 bases). Germline V gene sequence: CDR1 SGHTA, CDR2 FQGNSA. With 5 bases removed from V and 4 bases from J, the gap between germline ends came to 12 bases. This CDR3 region has 13 residues.

The chain has TRBV5-1 and TRBJ1-1; D is ambiguous. Trimming took 1 base from V and 2 from J, leaving 9 bases between them. Germline loops: CDR1 SGHRS, CDR2 YFSETQ. This CDR3 contains 14 residues. CDR3 nucleotides: TGCGCCAGCAGCTTGTCTACAGATAACACTGAAGCTTTCTTT. This gives the protein CASSLSTDNTEAFF.

V gene TRBV11-3 combines with J gene TRBJ2-2; perhaps TRBD2 as D (6 bases). The CDR3 has 18 residues. Germline V lookup: CDR1 SGHNT, CDR2 YENEEA. V gave up 0 bases and J gave up 6 bases, with 20 bases separating them. The DNA of the CDR3 is TGTGCCAGCAGCTTAGACCAAGTACCGGGACCGGGAGCCGGGGAGCTGTTTTTT. Protein sequence: CASSLDQVPGPGAGELFF.

V is TRBV27 and J is TRBJ2-2, with D unresolved. The CDR3 is 12 residues long. The V gene's germline CDR1 is MNHEY and CDR2 SMNVEV (reference sequence). V lost 5 bases and J 8 bases, leaving 9 bases between the germline ends. The CDR3 is CASSPQLGELFF. The CDR3 nucleotides are TGTGCCAGCAGTCCCCAACTAGGGGAGCTGTTTTTT.

The chain carries TRBV3-1 (or the pseudogene TRBV3-2) and TRBJ1-1, with unresolved D. The CDR3 loop spans 17 amino acids. Germline V lookup: CDR1 LGHDT, CDR2 YNNKEL (reference sequence). Between the trimmed V and J ends, which lost 0 bases and 1 base, there was a span of 15 bases. As DNA, the CDR3 is TGTGCCAGCAGCCAAGATAGGCGGGCGCGGGGGAACACTGAAGCTTTCTTT. Protein: CASSQDRRARGNTEAFF.

The chain combines TRBV6-1 with TRBJ2-7, with D perhaps matching TRBD1 (6 bases). V lost 2 bases and J lost 4, with 15 bases in between. Germline CDR1 reads MNHNS; CDR2 reads SASEGT. The CDR3 has 15 amino acids. The CDR3 reads CASSEPTGHGYEQYF. Written as DNA, the CDR3 is TGTGCCAGCAGTGAACCGACAGGACACGGGTACGAGCAGTACTTC.

This chain links TRBV19 with TRBJ1-3, with 7 nucleotides matching TRBD1. The junction had 11 bases not matched to a gene; V was cut back by 5 bases and J by 4 bases. The germline V gene has CDR1 LNHDA and CDR2 SQIVND (reference sequence). The CDR3 consists of 16 residues. The chain's CDR3 is CASSVGTAEIGNTIYF. In DNA form, the CDR3 reads TGTGCCAGTAGTGTCGGGACAGCCGAAATCGGAAACACCATATATTTT.

CDR3 nucleotides: TGCGCCAGCAGCTTGGTAGGAGATCAGCCCCAGCATTTT. This translates into CASSLVGDQPQHF. This chain uses TRBV5-1 with TRBJ1-5; unclear D gene. This CDR3 region has 13 residues. The V and J ends lost 0 bases and 5 bases respectively, with 6 bases between them. Germline values: CDR1 SGHRS, CDR2 YFSETQ.

This clone was picked up many times. The chain joins TRBV7-2 to TRBJ2-5; weak D call: TRBD1 (6 bases). The CDR3 consists of 15 residues. V lost 3 bases and J lost 2, with 13 bases in between. Germline V gene lookup returns CDR1 SGHTA and CDR2 FQGNSA. CDR3 region: CASSFRVDRQETQYF. CDR3 nucleotides: TGTGCCAGCAGCTTTCGCGTGGACAGACAAGAGACCCAGTACTTC.

The rearrangement joins TRBV11-3 to TRBJ2-2, with 7 bases matching TRBD1. Germline CDR1 is SGHNT and CDR2 is YENEEA. The CDR3 runs 13 residues. V lost 6 bases and J lost 5; bases outside the gene matches: 3. CDR3 residues: CASRTGSTGELFF. The CDR3 DNA sequence: TGTGCCAGCAGGACAGGGTCTACCGGGGAGCTGTTTTTT.

V and J are TRBV4-1 and TRBJ1-2, with 10 bases aligning to TRBD1. This CDR3 is built from 17 residues. Germline V lookup: CDR1 MGHRA, CDR2 YSYEKL. V dropped 0 bases and J dropped 1; count of bases not matched to a gene: 5. Here the CDR3 reads CASSQDPGTGVNYGYTF. CDR3 DNA: TGCGCCAGCAGCCAAGATCCTGGGACAGGGGTTAACTATGGCTACACCTTC.

This rearrangement joins TRBV19 to TRBJ2-1; D is undetermined. Deletions cut 5 bases from V and 4 bases from J, with 3 bases between. Germline values: CDR1 LNHDA, CDR2 SQIVND (reference sequence). The CDR3 extends over 11 amino acids. The CDR3 spells CASSAYNEQFF. CDR3 sequence (DNA): TGTGCCAGTAGTGCGTACAATGAGCAGTTCTTC.

The J gene is TRBJ2-2, the V gene TRBV9; possibly TRBD2 for D (6 bases). Trimming removed 4 bases at V and 1 base at J, with 11 bases between. Germline V gene data show CDR1 as SGDLS and CDR2 as YYNGEE. The CDR3 runs to 15 residues. CDR3 in DNA: TGTGCCAGCAGCCCCGGGACTGTGAACACCGGGGAGCTGTTTTTT. It yields the protein CASSPGTVNTGELFF.

This sequence joins TRBV3-1 (or the pseudogene TRBV3-2) and TRBJ1-4; 8 bases agree with TRBD1. The CDR3 is 16 amino acids. Germline CDR1 reads LGHDT; CDR2 reads YNNKEL (reference sequence). V lost 1 base and J lost 2; bases outside the gene matches: 3. This CDR3 is CASSQGRGRTNEKLFF. In DNA form, the CDR3 reads TGTGCCAGCAGCCAAGGCAGGGGGCGGACTAATGAAAAACTGTTTTTT.

The chain carries TRBV19 and TRBJ1-5; possibly TRBD1 for D (6 bases). The CDR3 totals 17 residues. Germline V gives CDR1 LNHDA, CDR2 SQIVND (reference sequence). Trimming removed 4 bases from V and 2 bases from J, with 18 bases in between. The CDR3 spells CASSSRPPGEGNQPQHF. The CDR3 DNA is TGTGCCAGTAGTAGCCGGCCCCCAGGGGAAGGCAATCAGCCCCAGCATTTT.

On this clone: Other nucleotide sequences from this sample produce the same CDR3. The chain joins TRBV5-1 to TRBJ2-5; maybe TRBD2 (6 bases). Germline V CDR1 and CDR2: SGHRS, YFSETQ. V dropped 5 bases and J dropped 1 base, with 6 bases sitting between them. There are 12 residues in the CDR3. The CDR3 DNA reads as TGCGCCAGCAGGGGACTCCAAGAGACCCAGTACTTC. Translation gives CASRGLQETQYF. Full variable domain (outside the CDR3, taken from reference TRBV5-1 and TRBJ2-5): KAGVTQTPRYLIKTRGQQVTLSCSPISGHRSVSWYQQTPGQGLQFLFEYFSETQRNKGNFPGRFSGRQFSNSRSEMNVSTLELGDSALYLCASRGLQETQYFGPGTRLLVL.

This clone was found a few times. This sequence joins TRBV14 and TRBJ1-1, with 8 bases identical to TRBD1. Germline V gives CDR1 SGHDN, CDR2 FVKESK. Trimming removed 2 bases from V and 8 bases from J; junction bases left unmatched: 4. The CDR3 sequence is 13 residues long. CDR3: CASSQWAGGEAFF. The CDR3, as DNA: TGTGCCAGCAGCCAATGGGCAGGGGGCGAAGCTTTCTTT.

This sequence joins TRBV3-1 (or the pseudogene TRBV3-2) and TRBJ2-5, with D perhaps TRBD1 (5 bases). V was trimmed by 3 bases and J by 2 bases, leaving 13 bases between them. This CDR3 region has 15 residues. The germline CDR1 and CDR2 sequences are LGHDT and YNNKEL (reference sequence). CDR3 nucleotides: TGTGCCAGCAGCCATCGCAGGGTTTGGCAAGAGACCCAGTACTTC. Its protein is CASSHRRVWQETQYF.

This clone has just one count. This chain uses TRBV19 with TRBJ2-3; possible D gene TRBD1, 5 bases. The CDR3 has 13 residues. Germline V CDR1 and CDR2: LNHDA, SQIVND (reference sequence). V was trimmed by 10 bases and J by 2 bases, leaving 13 bases between them. CDR3 region: CATGPRDTDTQYF. In DNA form, the CDR3 reads TGTGCCACTGGTCCCAGGGACACAGATACGCAGTATTTT.

J is TRBJ1-2 and V is TRBV2; D is perhaps TRBD1 (5 bases). This CDR3 has 15 residues. V lost 3 bases and J 4 bases, leaving 15 bases between the germline ends. The V gene's germline CDR1 is SNHLY and CDR2 FYNNEI. CDR3 region: CASSEGRGDVYGYTF. CDR3 nucleotide sequence: TGTGCCAGCAGTGAGGGGCGGGGGGACGTCTATGGCTACACCTTC.

The chain employs TRBV10-1 and TRBJ2-4; D may be TRBD1 (6 bases). Between the trimmed V and J ends, which lost 2 bases and 0 bases, there was a span of 14 bases. There are 17 residues in the CDR3. CDR1 and CDR2 (germline): WNHNN, SYGVQD (reference sequence). The CDR3, as DNA: TGCGCCAGCAGTGAGGGAACAGGGAGTATAGCCAAAAACATTCAGTACTTC. This sequence encodes CASSEGTGSIAKNIQYF.

The gene calls are TRBV25-1 and TRBJ1-2; 7 bases line up with TRBD1. The J segment lost 8 bases and the V segment lost 8 bases, leaving 5 bases of the junction unmatched. Germline V lookup: CDR1 MGHDK, CDR2 SYGVNS. CDR3 size: 11 residues. The DNA for the CDR3 is TGTGCCAGCCCAGGGGGTCAGGGCTACACCTTC. It translates to CASPGGQGYTF.

The V and J genes are TRBV3-1 (or the pseudogene TRBV3-2) and TRBJ2-1; no firm D call. Germline V gives CDR1 LGHDT, CDR2 YNNKEL (reference sequence). V lost 0 bases and J 9 bases, leaving 6 bases between the germline ends. The CDR3 runs to 12 residues. The CDR3 region is CASSQDYGEQFF. The CDR3 DNA sequence: TGTGCCAGCAGCCAAGATTACGGTGAGCAGTTCTTC.